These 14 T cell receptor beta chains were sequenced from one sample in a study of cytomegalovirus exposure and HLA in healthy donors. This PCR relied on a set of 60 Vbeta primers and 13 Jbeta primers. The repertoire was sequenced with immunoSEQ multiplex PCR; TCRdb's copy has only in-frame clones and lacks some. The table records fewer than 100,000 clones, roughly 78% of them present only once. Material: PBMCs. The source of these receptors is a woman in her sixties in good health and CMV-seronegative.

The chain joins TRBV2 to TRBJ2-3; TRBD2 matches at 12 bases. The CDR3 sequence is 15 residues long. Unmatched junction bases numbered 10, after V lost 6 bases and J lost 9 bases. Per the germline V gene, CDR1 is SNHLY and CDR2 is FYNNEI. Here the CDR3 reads CASRSASGRGATQYF. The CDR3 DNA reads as TGTGCCAGCAGGTCGGCTAGCGGGAGGGGAGCGACGCAGTATTTT.

The CDR3 DNA follows: TGTGCCAGCAGATTCGGACAGGGGGGGAACATTCAGTACTTC. Protein sequence: CASRFGQGGNIQYF. This chain joins TRBV28 and TRBJ2-4, with 10 bases identical to TRBD1. This CDR3 is built from 14 residues. After removal of 6 bases from V and 7 bases from J, the junction contained 6 bases not matched to a gene. CDR1 and CDR2 from the germline V gene are MDHEN and SYDVKM.

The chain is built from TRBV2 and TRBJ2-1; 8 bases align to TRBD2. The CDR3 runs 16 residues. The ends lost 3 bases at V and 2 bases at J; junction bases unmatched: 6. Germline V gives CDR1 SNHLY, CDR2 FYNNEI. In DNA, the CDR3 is TGTGCCAGCAGTGACGGGACTAGTGTACCCTACAATGAGCAGTTCTTC. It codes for CASSDGTSVPYNEQFF.

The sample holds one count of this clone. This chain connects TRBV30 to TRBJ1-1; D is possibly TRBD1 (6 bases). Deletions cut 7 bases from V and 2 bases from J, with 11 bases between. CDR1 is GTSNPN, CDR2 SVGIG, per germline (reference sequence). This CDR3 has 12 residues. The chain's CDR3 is CASGQPNTEAFF. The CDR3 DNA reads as TGTGCCTCAGGACAGCCTAACACTGAAGCTTTCTTT.

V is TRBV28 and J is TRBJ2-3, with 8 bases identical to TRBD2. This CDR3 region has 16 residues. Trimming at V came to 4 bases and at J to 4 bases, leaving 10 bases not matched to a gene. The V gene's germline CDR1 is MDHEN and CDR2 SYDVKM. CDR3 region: CASSSPTSVIPDTQYF. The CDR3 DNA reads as TGTGCCAGCAGTTCTCCGACTAGCGTTATCCCAGATACGCAGTATTTT.

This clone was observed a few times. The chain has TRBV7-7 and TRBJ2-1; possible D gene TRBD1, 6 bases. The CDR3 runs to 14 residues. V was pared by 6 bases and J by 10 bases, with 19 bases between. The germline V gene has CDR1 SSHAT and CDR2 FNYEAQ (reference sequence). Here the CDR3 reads CASSYDPSGTEQFF. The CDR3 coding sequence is TGTGCCAGCAGTTATGATCCATCCGGGACAGAGCAGTTCTTC.

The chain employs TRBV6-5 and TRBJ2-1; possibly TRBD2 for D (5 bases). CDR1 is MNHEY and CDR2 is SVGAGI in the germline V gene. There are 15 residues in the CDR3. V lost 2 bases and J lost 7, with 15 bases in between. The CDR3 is CASSYADTRGNEQFF. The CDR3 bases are TGTGCCAGCAGTTACGCTGACACCCGAGGGAATGAGCAGTTCTTC.

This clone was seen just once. The CDR3 loop is CASGREAFF. CDR3 nucleotide sequence: TGTGCTAGTGGGCGCGAAGCTTTCTTT. This rearrangement joins TRBV12-5 to TRBJ1-1; no clear D gene. The CDR3 totals 9 residues. Trimming took off 6 bases at V and 8 bases at J, with 4 bases between the two ends. CDR1 and CDR2 (germline): LGHNT, FRNRAP. Supplemented by reference TRBV12-5 and TRBJ1-1, the full variable domain reads DARVTQTPRHKVTEMGQEVTMRCQPILGHNTVFWYRQTMMQGLELLAYFRNRAPLDDSGMPKDRFSAEMPDATLATLKIQPSEPRDSAVYFCASGREAFFGQGTRLTVV.

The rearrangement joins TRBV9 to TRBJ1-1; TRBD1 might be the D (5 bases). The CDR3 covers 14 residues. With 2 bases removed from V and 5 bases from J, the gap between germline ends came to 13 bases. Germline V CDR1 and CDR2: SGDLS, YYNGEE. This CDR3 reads CASSVSSGSTEAFF. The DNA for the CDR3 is TGTGCCAGCAGCGTCTCATCAGGGTCGACTGAAGCTTTCTTT.

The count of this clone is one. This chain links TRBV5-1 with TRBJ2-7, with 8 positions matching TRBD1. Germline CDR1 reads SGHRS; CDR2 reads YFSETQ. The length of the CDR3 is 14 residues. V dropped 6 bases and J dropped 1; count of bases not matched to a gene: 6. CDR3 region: CASTPRTGSYEQYF. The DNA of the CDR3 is TGCGCCAGCACCCCCCGGACAGGGTCCTACGAGCAGTACTTC. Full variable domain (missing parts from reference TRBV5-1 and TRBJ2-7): KAGVTQTPRYLIKTRGQQVTLSCSPISGHRSVSWYQQTPGQGLQFLFEYFSETQRNKGNFPGRFSGRQFSNSRSEMNVSTLELGDSALYLCASTPRTGSYEQYFGPGTRLTVT.

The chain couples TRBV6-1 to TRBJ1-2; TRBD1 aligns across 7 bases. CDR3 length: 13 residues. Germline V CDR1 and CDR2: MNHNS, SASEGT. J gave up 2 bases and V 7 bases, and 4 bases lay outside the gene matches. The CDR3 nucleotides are TGTGCCAGCACCCCAGGGGGGAACTATGGCTACACCTTC. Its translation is CASTPGGNYGYTF.

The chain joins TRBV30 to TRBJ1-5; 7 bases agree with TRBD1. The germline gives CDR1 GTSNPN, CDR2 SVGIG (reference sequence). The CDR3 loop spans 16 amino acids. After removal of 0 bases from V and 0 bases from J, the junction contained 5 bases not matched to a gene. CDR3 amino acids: CAWSVQQGHSNQPQHF. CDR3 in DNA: TGTGCCTGGAGTGTACAACAGGGGCATAGCAATCAGCCCCAGCATTTT. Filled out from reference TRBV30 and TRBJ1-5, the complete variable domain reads SQTIHQWPATLVQPVGSPLSLECTVEGTSNPNLYWYRQAAGRGLQLLFYSVGIGQISSEVPQNLSASRPQDRQFILSSKKLLLSDSGFYLCAWSVQQGHSNQPQHFGDGTRLSIL.

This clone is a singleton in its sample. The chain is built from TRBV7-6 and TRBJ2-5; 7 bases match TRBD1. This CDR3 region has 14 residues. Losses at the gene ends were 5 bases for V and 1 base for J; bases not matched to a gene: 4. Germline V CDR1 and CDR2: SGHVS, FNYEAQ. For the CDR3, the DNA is TGTGCCAGCAGCGTGGGGACAGTCCAAGAGACCCAGTACTTC. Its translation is CASSVGTVQETQYF.

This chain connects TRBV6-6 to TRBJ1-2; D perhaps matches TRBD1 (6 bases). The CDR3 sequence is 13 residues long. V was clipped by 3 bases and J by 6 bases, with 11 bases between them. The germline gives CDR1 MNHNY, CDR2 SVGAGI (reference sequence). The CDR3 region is CASSYPRGNGYTF. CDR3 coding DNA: TGTGCCAGCAGTTATCCGAGGGGGAATGGCTACACCTTC.